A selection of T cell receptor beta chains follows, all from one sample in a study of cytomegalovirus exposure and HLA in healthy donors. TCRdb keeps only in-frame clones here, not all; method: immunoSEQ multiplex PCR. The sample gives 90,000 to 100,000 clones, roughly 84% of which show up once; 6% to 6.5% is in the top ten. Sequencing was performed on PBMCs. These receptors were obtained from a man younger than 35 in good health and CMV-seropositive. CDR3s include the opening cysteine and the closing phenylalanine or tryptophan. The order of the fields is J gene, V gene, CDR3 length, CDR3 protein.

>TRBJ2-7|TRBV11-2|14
CASSLVYRSYEQYF
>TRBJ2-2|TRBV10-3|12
CAMGRVAGELFF
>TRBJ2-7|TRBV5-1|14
CASSLSGLAYEQYF
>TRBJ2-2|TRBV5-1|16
CASSPRQGSNTGELFF
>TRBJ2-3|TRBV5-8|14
CASTPGGPKDTQYF
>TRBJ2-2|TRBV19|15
CASSITIRNTGELFF
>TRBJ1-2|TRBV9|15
CASSVDEGRLTGYTF
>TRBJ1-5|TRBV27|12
CASSGQGQPQHF
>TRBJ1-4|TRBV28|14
CASSLRTTNEKLFF
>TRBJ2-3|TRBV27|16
CASSNALAGAKDTQYF
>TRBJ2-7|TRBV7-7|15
CASSLGGGLADEQYF
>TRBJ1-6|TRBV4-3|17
CASSQDPQGSYNSPLHF
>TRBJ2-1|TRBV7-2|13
CASSRGTVNEQFF
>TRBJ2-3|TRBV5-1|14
CASSHGQGADTQYF
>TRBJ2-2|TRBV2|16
CASYRLAGDSTGELFF
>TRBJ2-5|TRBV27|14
CASSILGSGETQYF
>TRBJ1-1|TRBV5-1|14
CASSLRGQGVEAFF